This section outlines one T cell receptor beta chain sequence together with its context. It has no known antigen specificity. Qualities for individual bases were not recorded, and no much larger clone is one base off. This sample was taken from a study of shared clonotypes between healthy human individuals (dated by TCRdb to the early 2020s). Context from the whole study: The cohort comprised a couple of women and a few men aged 18 to 49 years. For each donor, three plates each were used for CD4 naive and CD4 memory, two plates were used for CD8 naive, and one plate was used for CD8 memory. The study deeply sequenced blood TCR repertoires of roughly five healthy adults to estimate repertoire size and the extent of clonotype sharing between individuals. To increase sequencing depth and limit assay-specific biases, different laboratories used diverse techniques to prepare libraries and sequence TCR repertoires. Per donor, leukapheresis produced somewhere between about 0.94 and 8.9 billion PBMCs. Here is what the overall study found, with its caveats: Sampling was limited to blood, and TCR repertoires in tissue likely differ from TCR repertoires in blood. Compared with non-shared clonotypes, the clonotypes found in all four sorted-subset donors had higher generation probabilities. Estimated clonotype richness was generally larger for naive than for memory subsets. Pairwise subsampling indicated that sequencing depth was expected to affect the degree of clonotype sharing among donors. Because the study included only a small number of donors, the genetic and exposure-history diversity represented was limited. When a handful of donors were compared, the shared fraction of clonotypes was around 5.1% for naive CD4, roughly 3.4% for naive CD8, 2% to 2.5% for memory CD4, and roughly 0.43% for memory CD8. Even with the large sequencing depth, rarefaction of the sorted-subset datasets indicated that sequencing was incomplete.

Counted from cysteine to phenylalanine, this CDR3 has 14 amino acids. Only CDR3 DNA is held: 42 bases, read in frame from base 1. From a lookup of the germline V gene, CDR1 and CDR2 are SGHTA and FQGTGA. Relative to germline, V is 2 bases shorter and J is 7 bases shorter, with 15 bases between their ends. The donors were healthy, HIV-negative adults with no recently reported acute infections or vaccinations. Every donor was a Caucasian adult living in Nashville, Tennessee, USA. Magnetic negative selection was used to enrich CD4+ T cells, after which naive cells were positively selected on CD45RA and the negative fraction became the memory subset. Blood was collected by leukapheresis, and PBMCs were isolated by Ficoll-Histopaque density gradient centrifugation and then cryopreserved in liquid nitrogen vapor phase. Analytical flow cytometry was used to check the purity and quantity of every magnetically sorted T cell population. Genomic DNA was isolated from every sorted fraction and measured by UV absorbance on a Nanodrop 2000c.

Using the deep immunoSEQ assay, TCR CDR3 regions were amplified from genomic DNA by multiplex PCR. For each cell subset, the extracted genomic DNA was distributed evenly across all wells of several immunoSEQ 96-well plates, and each plate served as one replicate. For sorted subsets, about 200 ng genomic DNA, equal to 30,000 to 35,000 T cell genomes, was loaded into each replicate PCR. Purified libraries were measured with a Qubit 3.0 fluorometer, size-checked on a Bioanalyzer 2100, and measured again with the KAPA Library Quantification kit. Every immunoSEQ 96-well plate was sequenced on a separate single-read 150-cycle Illumina NextSeq 550 flow cell. The study's own analysis went as follows. Because only junctional sequences without quality scores were contained in the immunoSEQ output, filtering matching that applied to full-length reads could not be performed. To assign V/J genes and CDR3, sequences were annotated against IMGT germline references using PyIR, a Python wrapper for IgBLAST v1.9. Any read was removed if the V/J assignment was weak (E-value above 1e-6), the CDR3 was missing, or the read contained stop codons, out-of-frame junctions, or ambiguous translated residues. V3J clonotypes were defined as sequences sharing an identical inferred V gene, J gene, and CDR3 amino acid sequence. Percentage overlap between repertoires was calculated by dividing the number of shared unique clonotypes by the size of the smaller repertoire. Richness of each repertoire was evaluated using RTK rarefaction, the Chao1 estimator, and Recon v2.1 estimates of unobserved clonotypes. Generation probabilities for all TCRbeta clonotypes obtained by the gDNA method from a handful of donors were computed using OLGA. Held by TCRdb, this immuneACCESS table contains in-frame sequences only and omits some clones. Under half of the omission traces to an unresolved V gene where checked; the cause of the rest is unknown. That table is the source of V, J and clone size, and D and trimming were worked out from the DNA. The sample data list 2 million to 3 million clones, and over 85% of these were observed just once. The ten largest account for about 0.38% of the sample.

The TCR was taken from a man younger than 35 in good health. Some clones in this sample may be carry-over from other donors' samples. The sequencing sample was made of naive CD4+ T cells from PBMCs. The sample's cell subset or site label, decoded: CD45RA+ positively selected. The chain uses TRBV7-3 and TRBJ2-7; the D gene is tentatively TRBD1 or TRBD2, each matching 5 bases. The nucleotide sequence reads as follows: TGTGCCAGCAGCTTAGGGGACCCGGTGGGAGAGCAGTACTTC. This encodes CASSLGDPVGEQYF.